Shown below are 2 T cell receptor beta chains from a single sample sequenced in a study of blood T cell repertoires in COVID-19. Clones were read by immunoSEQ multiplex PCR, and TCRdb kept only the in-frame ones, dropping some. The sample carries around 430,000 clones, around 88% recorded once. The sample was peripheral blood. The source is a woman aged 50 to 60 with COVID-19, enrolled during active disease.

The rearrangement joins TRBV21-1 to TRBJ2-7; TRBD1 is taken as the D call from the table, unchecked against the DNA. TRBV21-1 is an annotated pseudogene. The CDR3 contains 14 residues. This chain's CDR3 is CASSKVDRVNEQYF. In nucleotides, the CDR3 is TGTGCCAGCAGCAAAGTGGACAGGGTGAACGAGCAGTACTTC.

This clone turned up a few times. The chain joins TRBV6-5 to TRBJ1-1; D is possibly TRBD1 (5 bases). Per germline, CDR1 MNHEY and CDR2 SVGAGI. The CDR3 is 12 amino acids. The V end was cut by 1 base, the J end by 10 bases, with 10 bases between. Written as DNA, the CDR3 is TGTGCCAGCAGTTACTGGGGCGGCTCAGCTTTCTTT. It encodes CASSYWGGSAFF.